This entry describes one TCR beta chain. Its antigen is as yet unknown. TCRdb ran MiXCR on the reads and lists one entry per CDR3 protein. The sample records around 900,000 distinct CDR3 sequences, around a third being singletons. The data belong to a study of T cell repertoires in cytomegalovirus infection. Study information: HLA-C-restricted CMV epitopes, recently identified, and well-studied HLA-B-restricted ones were used by the study. CMV infection plus the matching HLA type was flagged by public TCR beta signatures. Findings and limits, study-wide: Within the response measured ex vivo, HLA-C-restricted CMV-specific TCR beta clonotypes were dominant. Pooled public TCR beta family frequency picked out CMV carriers with the relevant HLA.

Germline V CDR1 and CDR2: MNHEY, SVGAGI. CDR3 length equals 15 residues. V lost 0 bases, J lost 0 bases, and 8 bases lay in between. The sample was cultured CD8+ T cells from PBMCs, taken from culture after CMV antigen stimulation. The TCR comes from a human donor in good health (CMV status not recorded). Some clones in this sample may be carry-over from other donors' samples. The V gene is TRBV6-5, the J gene TRBJ1-1; D remains ambiguous. The CDR3 spells CASSYSGNMNTEAFF. DNA of the CDR3: TGTGCCAGCAGTTACTCCGGTAACATGAACACTGAAGCTTTCTTT.